This TCR beta chain was sequenced during a study of identifying expanded T cells in peripheral blood. General study findings and limits: Over approximately two and four weeks, about 15 and 19 clones changed, versus approximately 1.1 between replicates. Two-week clone count variance significantly increased as total template count grew.

During the collection period, no donor immune events like infections were recorded. Clones were sequenced by immunoSEQ multiplex PCR, and TCRdb holds only the in-frame ones, with some missing. The table has 81,000 or so clones, 84% seen once; the top ten hold around a fifth. This clone was seen once. Its antigen is still unknown. Germline-derived CDR1 and CDR2 are ENHRY and SYGVKD. V shed 3 bases, J shed 11 bases, and the junction held 7 bases outside the gene matches. The CDR3 runs 13 residues. The genes are TRBV10-3 and TRBJ1-1; 9 bases map to TRBD1. Sequenced input: blood. The TCR sequence derives from a person aged 18 to 70 in good health. CDR3 protein: CAISEGRDRGAFF. For the CDR3, the DNA is TGTGCCATCAGTGAAGGGCGAGACAGGGGGGCTTTCTTT.